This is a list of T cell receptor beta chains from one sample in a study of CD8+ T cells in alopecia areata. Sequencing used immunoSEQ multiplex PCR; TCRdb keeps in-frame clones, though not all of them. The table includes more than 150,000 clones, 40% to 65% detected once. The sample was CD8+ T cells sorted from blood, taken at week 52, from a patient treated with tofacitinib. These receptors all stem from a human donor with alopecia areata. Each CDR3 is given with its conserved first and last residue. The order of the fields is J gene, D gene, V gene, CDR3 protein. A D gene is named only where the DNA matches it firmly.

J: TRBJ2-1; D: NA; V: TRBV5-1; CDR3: CASNVNFNEQFF
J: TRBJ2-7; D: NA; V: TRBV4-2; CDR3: CASSQESAYEQYF
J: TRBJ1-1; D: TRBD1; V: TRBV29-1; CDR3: CSAAPGTVNTEAFF
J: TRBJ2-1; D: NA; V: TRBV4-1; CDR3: CASSQDVENNEQFF
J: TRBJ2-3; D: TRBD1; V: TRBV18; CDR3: CASSPPGQGRAGPDTQYF
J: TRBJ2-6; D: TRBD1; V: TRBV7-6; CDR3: CASSLGQGTSGANVLTF
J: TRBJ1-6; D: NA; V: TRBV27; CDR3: CASSSLGAYNSPLHF
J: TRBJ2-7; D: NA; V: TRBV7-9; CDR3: CASSLAGGERYEQYF
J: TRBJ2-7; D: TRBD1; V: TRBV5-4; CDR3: CASNPDRNSYEQYF
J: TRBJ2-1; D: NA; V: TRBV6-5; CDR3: CASSYSEGNEQFF
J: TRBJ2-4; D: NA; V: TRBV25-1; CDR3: CASSEYGEGSENIQYF
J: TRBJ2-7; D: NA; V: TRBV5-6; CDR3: CASSFNGGQLYEQYF
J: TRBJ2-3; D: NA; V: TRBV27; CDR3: CASSQRSAEAQYF
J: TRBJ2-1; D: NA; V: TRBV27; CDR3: CASSLIGTVDEQFF
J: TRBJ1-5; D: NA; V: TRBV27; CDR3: CASSSSSNQPQHF
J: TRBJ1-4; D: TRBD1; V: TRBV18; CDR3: CASSPLKLGTGDEKLFF
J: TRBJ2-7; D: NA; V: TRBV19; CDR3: CASSRGTEQYF
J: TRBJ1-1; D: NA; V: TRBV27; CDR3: CASSSHQGTEAFF
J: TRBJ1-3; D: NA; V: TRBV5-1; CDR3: CASSEDGNTIYF
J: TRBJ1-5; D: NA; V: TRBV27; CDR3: CASSLDGRAYSNQPQHF
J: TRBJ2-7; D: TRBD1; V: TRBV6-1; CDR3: CASSAYPDRHEQYF
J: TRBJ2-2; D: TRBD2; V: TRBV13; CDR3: CASSLARAGVNTGELFF
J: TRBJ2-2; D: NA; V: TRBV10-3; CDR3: CAITPDSVNTGELFF
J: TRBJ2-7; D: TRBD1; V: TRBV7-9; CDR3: CASSPAGQGSYEQYF
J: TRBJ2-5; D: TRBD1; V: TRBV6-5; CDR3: CASRGQKETQYF
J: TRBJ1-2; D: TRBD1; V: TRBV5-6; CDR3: CASSENGQGAGYTF
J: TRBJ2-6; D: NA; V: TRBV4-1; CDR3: CASSQDRGTGANVLTF
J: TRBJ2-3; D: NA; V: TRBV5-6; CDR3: CASSLELSSGQYF
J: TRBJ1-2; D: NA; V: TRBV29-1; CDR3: CSGLTNYGYTF
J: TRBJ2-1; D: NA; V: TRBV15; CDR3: CATSRAYNEQFF
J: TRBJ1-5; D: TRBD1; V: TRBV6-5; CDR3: CASSYRGLHSNQPQHF
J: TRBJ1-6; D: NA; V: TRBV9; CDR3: CASSPSGADSPLHF
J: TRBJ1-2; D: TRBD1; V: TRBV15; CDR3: CATSSPGTGVGYTF
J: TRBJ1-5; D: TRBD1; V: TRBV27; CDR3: CASSNEGAGAASNQPQHF
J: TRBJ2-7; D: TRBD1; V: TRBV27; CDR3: CASSLLPGQGRREQYF
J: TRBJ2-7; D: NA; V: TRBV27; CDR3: CASSSPFAGTYEQYF
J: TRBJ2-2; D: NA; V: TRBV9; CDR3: CASSVAGANTGELFF
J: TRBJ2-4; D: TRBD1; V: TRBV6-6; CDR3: CASSGRGLVAKNIQYF
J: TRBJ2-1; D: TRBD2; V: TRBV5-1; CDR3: CASSLTGTSYNEQFF
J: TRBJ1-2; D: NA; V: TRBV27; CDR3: CASSPDGNYGYTF
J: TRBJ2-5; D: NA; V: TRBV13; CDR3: CASSSQREETQYF
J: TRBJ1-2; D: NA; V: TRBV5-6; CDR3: CASSLGGGRSGYTF
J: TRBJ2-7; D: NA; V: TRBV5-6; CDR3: CASSQGLFRKAYEQYF
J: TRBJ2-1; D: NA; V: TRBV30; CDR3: CAWTVYNEQFF
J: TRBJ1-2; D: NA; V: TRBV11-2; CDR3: CASSPTDGTYGYTF
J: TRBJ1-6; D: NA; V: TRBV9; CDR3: CASSVDWGPNSPLHF
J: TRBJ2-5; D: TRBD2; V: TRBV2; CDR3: CASSFGTSGIQETQYF